The 30 T cell receptor beta chains listed next were all sequenced from one sample in a study of naive and memory T cell subsets (dated by TCRdb to 2016 to 2017). Library prep was done by UMI-ligation and nested PCR. TCRdb lists the instrument as Illumina MiSeq. The beta constant-region primer consisted of an equimolar mixture of two oligonucleotides that together covered TRBC1 and TRBC2. Four rounds of PCR were used to amplify ligated cDNA, with nested alpha and beta constant-region primers being used together with the SP2 primer. Clones were called with MiXCR by TCRdb after fastp trimmed the public reads at Q25, and only in-frame beta chains were retained. Rows matching on CDR3 protein sequence are summarized as one entry with the most common DNA and genes. The table for this sample lists about 18,000 distinct CDR3 sequences; approximately 9% of them were counted only once. The leading ten clones occupy more than 20% of the sample.

The material sequenced was central memory CD8+ T cells from blood. The sample's cell subset or site label is to be understood as: central memory, CD45RA- CD27+. All receptors come from a human donor in good health.

The chain is built from TRBV27 and TRBJ2-6, with 8 bases identical to TRBD1. Trimming at V came to 4 bases and at J to 2 bases, leaving 4 bases not matched to a gene. This CDR3 comprises 16 residues. Germline V lookup: CDR1 MNHEY, CDR2 SMNVEV (reference sequence). The CDR3 here is CASSSDRATGANVLTF. CDR3 DNA sequence: TGTGCCAGCAGTTCGGACAGGGCGACTGGGGCCAACGTCCTGACTTTC.

This clonotype was picked up many times. The CDR3 is CASSHEGQVSSGYTF. CDR3 bases: TGTGCCAGCAGCCATGAGGGACAGGTATCAAGTGGCTACACCTTC. This chain links TRBV4-2 with TRBJ1-2; 8 bases are shared with TRBD1. Germline CDR1 LGHNA, CDR2 YNFKEQ. The ends lost 3 bases at V and 7 bases at J; junction bases unmatched: 10. The CDR3 consists of 15 residues.

This chain connects TRBV2 to TRBJ1-3; a possible D gene is TRBD1 (5 bases). Germline lookup yields CDR1 SNHLY and CDR2 FYNNEI. The germline V and J ends were trimmed by 6 bases and 16 bases, with 13 bases remaining between them. This CDR3 is built from 10 residues. CDR3 in amino acids: CASSEGGTYF. CDR3 coding DNA: TGTGCCAGCAGCGAGGGAGGGACGTATTTT.

This clonotype was seen at least ten times. V is TRBV4-2 and J is TRBJ2-7; TRBD2 might be the D (6 bases). CDR3 length equals 15 residues. V shed 5 bases and J shed 7 bases, with 21 bases lying between them. Germline CDR1 is LGHNA and CDR2 is YNFKEQ. The CDR3 coding sequence is TGTGCCAGCAGCTTCAACCGCGGGGATCGAGAGGAGCAGTACTTC. Encoded protein: CASSFNRGDREEQYF.

This clonotype was detected many times. This chain connects TRBV20-1 to TRBJ1-2, with unresolved D. Germline CDR1 reads DFQATT; CDR2 reads SNEGSKA (reference sequence). V lost 1 base, J lost 8 bases, and 20 bases lay in between. CDR3 length equals 15 residues. The CDR3 region is CSARALRQVADGYTF. DNA of the CDR3: TGCAGTGCTAGAGCCCTCCGCCAGGTCGCGGACGGCTACACCTTC.

The chain uses TRBV19 and TRBJ1-1; 9 nucleotides agree with TRBD1. From germline, CDR1 is LNHDA and CDR2 SQIVND (reference sequence). This CDR3 is 14 amino acids long. V was clipped by 6 bases and J by 1 base; unmatched bases: 3. The CDR3: CASSGQGWNTEAFF. The CDR3 nucleotides read TGTGCCAGTAGCGGACAGGGGTGGAACACTGAAGCTTTCTTT. The full variable domain, its missing parts supplied by reference TRBV19 and TRBJ1-1, is DGGITQSPKYLFRKEGQNVTLSCEQNLNHDAMYWYRQDPGQGLRLIYYSQIVNDFQKGDIAEGYSVSREKKESFPLTVTSAQKNPTAFYLCASSGQGWNTEAFFGQGTRLTVV.

V gene TRBV2 combines with J gene TRBJ2-7; D is unclear. The germline V gene encodes CDR1 SNHLY and CDR2 FYNNEI. The CDR3 totals 16 residues. V lost 3 bases and J lost 1, with 16 bases in between. This CDR3 reads CASSDRGYTRSYEQYF. In nucleotides, the CDR3 is TGTGCCAGCAGTGACCGTGGCTACACAAGGTCCTACGAGCAGTACTTC.

The CDR3 protein is CASMGANSGSGSYNEQFF. The CDR3 bases are TGTGCCAGTATGGGAGCCAATAGCGGTTCCGGCTCCTACAATGAGCAGTTCTTC. J is TRBJ2-1 and V is TRBV19; perhaps TRBD2 as D (6 bases). CDR1 and CDR2 (germline): LNHDA, SQIVND (reference sequence). Trimming shortened V by 7 bases and J by 0 bases, and 22 bases separated the two germline ends. CDR3 length: 18 residues.

This clonotype was recorded at least ten times. The chain is built from TRBV4-3 and TRBJ2-6; D is unresolved. V was cut by 0 bases and J by 0 bases, with 6 bases left in between. Germline V gene data show CDR1 as LGHNA and CDR2 as YSLEER. This CDR3 is 16 amino acids long. As DNA, the CDR3 is TGCGCCAGCAGCCAAGAAAGCCACTCTGGGGCCAACGTCCTGACTTTC. Encoded protein: CASSQESHSGANVLTF.

This clonotype has at least ten counts. The rearrangement joins TRBV6-4 to TRBJ2-2; D is unresolved. The CDR3 has 14 residues. Germline values: CDR1 MRHNA, CDR2 SNTAGT. V was clipped by 0 bases and J by 5 bases, with 7 bases between them. Here the CDR3 DNA reads TGTGCCAGCAGTGACTCTGGGTCGACCGGGGAGCTGTTTTTT. This gives the protein CASSDSGSTGELFF.

The sample holds many counts of this clonotype. This chain's CDR3 is CSAREGRDWQPQHF. DNA for the CDR3: TGCAGTGCTAGGGAGGGAAGGGATTGGCAGCCCCAGCATTTT. The rearrangement joins TRBV20-1 to TRBJ1-5; D not resolved. The germline V gene encodes CDR1 DFQATT and CDR2 SNEGSKA (reference sequence). The CDR3 loop spans 14 amino acids. V lost 3 bases and J 7 bases, leaving 16 bases between the germline ends.

The chain couples TRBV4-1 to TRBJ2-7; a possible D gene is TRBD1 (6 bases). CDR3 length: 14 residues. Germline assignment: CDR1 MGHRA and CDR2 YSYEKL. V lost 1 base, J lost 3 bases, and 10 bases lay in between. The CDR3 DNA follows: TGCGCCAGCAGCCAAGTCGAGACAGGCTACGAGCAGTACTTC. Amino acid sequence: CASSQVETGYEQYF.

This clonotype showed up many times. The chain combines TRBV4-3 with TRBJ1-1; 8 nucleotides match TRBD1. V gave up 0 bases and J gave up 4 bases; unmatched junction bases: 4. CDR1 LGHNA and CDR2 YSLEER come from the germline V gene. The CDR3 extends over 15 amino acids. CDR3 nucleotides: TGCGCCAGCAGCCAAGAGCAGGGGGCCTTCACTGAAGCTTTCTTT. It yields the protein CASSQEQGAFTEAFF.

This chain links TRBV6-2 or TRBV6-3 with TRBJ2-1; maybe TRBD2 (6 bases). The CDR3 runs to 14 residues. The V and J ends lost 2 bases and 8 bases respectively, with 13 bases between them. Germline CDR1 reads MNHEY; CDR2 reads SVGEGT. The DNA of the CDR3 is TGTGCCAGCAGTTACGTGACTAGTGTCGATGAGCAGTTCTTC. Translation: CASSYVTSVDEQFF.

This clonotype was counted a few times. The genes are TRBV4-2 and TRBJ1-1, with 8 bases matching TRBD1. Germline V gene sequence: CDR1 LGHNA, CDR2 YNFKEQ. The CDR3 extends over 15 amino acids. V dropped 5 bases and J dropped 2; count of bases not matched to a gene: 7. The chain's CDR3 is CASSWTGRLNTEAFF. The CDR3 DNA sequence: TGTGCCAGCAGCTGGACAGGGAGGCTTAACACTGAAGCTTTCTTT.

Here the CDR3 DNA reads TGTGCCAGCAGTTTCCCTGAGAGATCCTACAATGAGCAGTTCTTC. Its protein is CASSFPERSYNEQFF. The chain is built from TRBV28 and TRBJ2-1; the D is unclear. This CDR3 region has 15 residues. The V end was cut by 3 bases, the J end by 1 base, with 10 bases between. Germline CDR1 and CDR2: MDHEN and SYDVKM.

The table lists this clonotype with many counts. V gene TRBV29-1 combines with J gene TRBJ1-2; D may be TRBD1 (6 bases). CDR3 size: 14 residues. V was shortened by 6 bases and J by 5 bases, with 19 bases between the two germline ends. Per germline, CDR1 SQVTM and CDR2 ANQGSEA. The CDR3 region is CSVQRASGAYGYTF. CDR3 DNA: TGCAGCGTGCAGCGAGCTTCGGGGGCATATGGCTACACCTTC.

This clonotype was found many times. The chain joins TRBV14 to TRBJ1-4, with unresolved D. The V end was cut by 3 bases, the J end by 5 bases, with 19 bases between. Looked up from germline, CDR1 is SGHDN and CDR2 is FVKESK. The CDR3 totals 17 residues. CDR3 protein: CASSHTGLPVSNEKLFF. The DNA for the CDR3 is TGTGCCAGCAGCCACACGGGCCTGCCTGTGAGCAATGAAAAACTGTTTTTT. Supplemented by reference TRBV14 and TRBJ1-4, the full variable domain reads EAGVTQFPSHSVIEKGQTVTLRCDPISGHDNLYWYRRVMGKEIKFLLHFVKESKQDESGMPNNRFLAERTGGTYSTLKVQPAELEDSGVYFCASSHTGLPVSNEKLFFGSGTQLSVL.

This clonotype was detected only a few times. The CDR3, as DNA: TGTGCCAGCAGCTTACAGCCTAGCGGGGGGAAAGAGACCCAGTACTTC. It codes for CASSLQPSGGKETQYF. The chain has TRBV7-9 and TRBJ2-5, with 11 nucleotides matching TRBD2. J lost 3 bases, V lost 2 bases, and 5 bases had no gene match. Germline lookup yields CDR1 SEHNR and CDR2 FQNEAQ (reference sequence). The CDR3 is 16 residues long.

By its share, this clonotype is medium-sized. This chain links TRBV6-4 with TRBJ2-5, with 12 positions matching TRBD1. Germline-derived CDR1 and CDR2 are MRHNA and SNTAGT. This CDR3 contains 15 residues. With 2 bases clipped from V and 3 bases from J, the junction kept 1 base outside the gene matches. The CDR3 protein is CASSDGTGGEETQYF. CDR3 nucleotide sequence: TGTGCCAGCAGTGACGGGACAGGGGGCGAAGAGACCCAGTACTTC.

There are many counts of this clonotype. This chain uses TRBV4-3 with TRBJ2-7; no clear D gene. The CDR3 sequence is 14 residues long. Germline V CDR1 and CDR2: LGHNA, YSLEER. V shed 4 bases and J shed 2 bases, with 12 bases lying between them. The CDR3: CASSPFGKPYEQYF. The DNA of the CDR3 is TGCGCCAGCAGCCCGTTTGGGAAGCCCTACGAGCAGTACTTC.

The chain carries TRBV5-1 and TRBJ2-2, with D possibly matching TRBD2 (7 bases). This CDR3 is built from 15 residues. Trimming stripped 4 bases from V and 2 bases from J, with 12 bases between. Looked up from germline, CDR1 is SGHRS and CDR2 is YFSETQ. CDR3 coding DNA: TGCGCCAGCAGCGCCGGGGGGCCTAACACCGGGGAGCTGTTTTTT. Its translation: CASSAGGPNTGELFF.

This clonotype was seen a handful of times. The gene calls are TRBV25-1 and TRBJ2-1, with 8 bases aligning to TRBD2. CDR1 and CDR2 from the germline V gene are MGHDK and SYGVNS. Trimming cost V 2 bases and J 0 bases; bases outside gene matches: 3. The CDR3 is made up of 16 amino acids. This CDR3 reads CASSERSGSSYNEQFF. CDR3 nucleotide sequence: TGTGCCAGCAGTGAACGAAGCGGGAGCTCCTACAATGAGCAGTTCTTC. The complete variable domain, with remaining parts taken from reference TRBV25-1 and TRBJ2-1, reads EADIYQTPRYLVIGTGKKITLECSQTMGHDKMYWYQQDPGMELHLIHYSYGVNSTEKGDLSSESTVSRIRTEHFPLTLESARPSHTSQYLCASSERSGSSYNEQFFGPGTRLTVL.

The rearrangement uses TRBV7-9 and TRBJ1-2, with no clear D. Germline V gene sequence: CDR1 SEHNR, CDR2 FQNEAQ (reference sequence). The CDR3 loop spans 15 amino acids. Trimming cost V 1 base and J 5 bases, with 14 bases left between them. Here the CDR3 reads CASSLGPPELYGYTF. The CDR3 bases are TGTGCCAGCAGCTTAGGCCCCCCGGAACTTTATGGCTACACCTTC.

This clonotype was picked up a small number of times. This sequence joins TRBV9 and TRBJ2-5; 8 bases line up with TRBD2. The CDR3 contains 15 residues. Trimming took 6 bases from V and 4 from J; bases not matched to a gene: 11. The germline V gene encodes CDR1 SGDLS and CDR2 YYNGEE. The CDR3 loop reads CASTGSGSLGETQYF. CDR3 nucleotides: TGTGCCAGCACCGGAAGCGGGAGTCTGGGAGAGACCCAGTACTTC.

The chain is built from TRBV28 and TRBJ2-7, with 8 bases that match TRBD2. The CDR3 is 15 residues long. CDR1 MDHEN and CDR2 SYDVKM come from the germline V gene. The junction had 4 bases not matched to a gene; V was cut back by 1 base and J by 2 bases. Here the CDR3 DNA reads TGTGCCAGCAGTTTATTTCGGGGGGGGGCCTACGAGCAGTACTTC. Its protein product is CASSLFRGGAYEQYF.

The V gene is TRBV2, the J gene TRBJ2-5; tentatively, D is TRBD1 (5 bases). The CDR3 has 11 residues. Trimming took off 4 bases at V and 9 bases at J, with 9 bases between the two ends. Germline values: CDR1 SNHLY, CDR2 FYNNEI. The CDR3 spells CASSGGGAQYF. Written as DNA, the CDR3 is TGTGCCAGCAGTGGGGGCGGAGCCCAGTACTTC.

In this sample, this clonotype turned up a few times. The V gene is TRBV12-3 or TRBV12-4, the J gene TRBJ2-1; the match to TRBD2 covers 7 bases. The V gene end was trimmed by 8 bases and the J gene end by 10 bases; junction bases not matched to a gene: 11. This CDR3 is 13 amino acids long. This CDR3 reads CASLQGLGGEQFF. The DNA of the CDR3 is TGTGCCAGCCTTCAAGGGTTGGGGGGGGAGCAGTTCTTC.

The chain has TRBV20-1 and TRBJ2-1; 7 nucleotides align to TRBD1. V trimming: 5 bases; J trimming: 4 bases; junction bases outside the gene matches: 8. The CDR3 has 14 residues. Germline V CDR1 and CDR2: DFQATT, SNEGSKA (reference sequence). The CDR3 nucleotides are TGCAGTGCTCGTTCTGTGGACAGGTACAATGAGCAGTTCTTC. Translating it yields CSARSVDRYNEQFF.

This chain joins TRBV11-1 and TRBJ2-7; no definite D call. The germline V gene has CDR1 SGHAT and CDR2 FQDESV (reference sequence). CDR3 length: 14 residues. V was trimmed by 5 bases and J by 3 bases, leaving 14 bases between them. CDR3 sequence (DNA): TGTGCCAGCAGCCACGCGGACGGAATCTACGAGCAGTACTTC. It encodes CASSHADGIYEQYF.